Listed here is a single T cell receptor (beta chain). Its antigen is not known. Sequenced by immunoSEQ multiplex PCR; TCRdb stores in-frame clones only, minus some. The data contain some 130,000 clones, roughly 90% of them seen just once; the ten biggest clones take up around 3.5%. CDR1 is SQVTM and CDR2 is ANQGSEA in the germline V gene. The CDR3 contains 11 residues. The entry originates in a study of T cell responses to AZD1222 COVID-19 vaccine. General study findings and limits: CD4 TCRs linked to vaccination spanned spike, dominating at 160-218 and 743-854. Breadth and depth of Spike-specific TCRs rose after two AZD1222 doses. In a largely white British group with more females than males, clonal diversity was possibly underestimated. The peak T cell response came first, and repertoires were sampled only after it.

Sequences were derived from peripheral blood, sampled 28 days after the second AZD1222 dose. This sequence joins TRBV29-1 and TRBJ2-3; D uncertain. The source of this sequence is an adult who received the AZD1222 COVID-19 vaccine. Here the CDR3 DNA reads TGCAGTCTAGGCAGCACAGATACGCAGTATTTT. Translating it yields CSLGSTDTQYF.